The 6 T cell receptor beta chains listed next were all sequenced from one sample in a study of blood T cell repertoires in COVID-19. Libraries were prepared by immunoSEQ multiplex PCR; TCRdb keeps only in-frame clonotypes and omits some of them. In the table there are a few hundred thousand clones, under 90% of which are singletons. The sequenced material came from PBMCs or T cells enriched from blood (not recorded which). The receptors shown here come from a woman between 25 and 40 years old who had recovered from COVID-19.

The V and J genes are TRBV9 and TRBJ2-3, with 7 bases that match TRBD1. The CDR3 loop spans 14 amino acids. Germline V gene sequence: CDR1 SGDLS, CDR2 YYNGEE. J lost 2 bases, V lost 4 bases, and 4 bases had no gene match. The CDR3 region is CASSTTGITDTQYF. In DNA, the CDR3 is TGTGCCAGCAGCACGACAGGGATCACAGATACGCAGTATTTT.

The CDR3 here is CASHLSGPHSYEQYF. For the CDR3, the DNA is TGTGCCAGCCATCTTAGCGGCCCTCACTCCTACGAGCAGTACTTC. The genes are TRBV27 and TRBJ2-7; a weak D match, TRBD2 (6 bases). Looked up from germline, CDR1 is MNHEY and CDR2 is SMNVEV (reference sequence). This CDR3 spans 15 amino acids. Trimming stripped 8 bases from V and 0 bases from J, with 17 bases between.

This rearrangement joins TRBV5-4 to TRBJ1-5; D may be TRBD1 (5 bases). This CDR3 is built from 15 residues. Trimming took 0 bases from V and 2 from J, leaving 9 bases between them. Germline CDR1 reads SGHNT; CDR2 reads YYREEE (reference sequence). CDR3 amino acids: CASSLGGAGNQPQHF. CDR3 DNA: TGTGCCAGCAGCTTGGGGGGCGCGGGCAATCAGCCCCAGCATTTT.

The chain recombines TRBV15 with TRBJ1-2; D remains ambiguous. Germline V gene lookup returns CDR1 LNHNV and CDR2 YYDKDF (reference sequence). The ends were cut back, 0 bases at V and 4 bases at J, with 18 bases in the middle. The CDR3 is made up of 17 amino acids. The CDR3 DNA is TGTGCCACCAGCAGAGATCCACGGCGCGAAGGGAGCTATGGCTACACCTTC. This translates into CATSRDPRREGSYGYTF.

The chain combines TRBV5-1 with TRBJ2-3; TRBD2 matches at 11 bases. Trimming at V came to 9 bases and at J to 6 bases, leaving 9 bases not matched to a gene. CDR3 size: 14 residues. The V gene's germline CDR1 is SGHRS and CDR2 YFSETQ. The CDR3 DNA is TGCGCCACCGGGACTAGCGGTTCCCGGGATACGCAGTATTTT. Amino acids: CATGTSGSRDTQYF.

The V gene is TRBV11-2, the J gene TRBJ2-1, with TRBD2 matching 11 bases. Germline-derived CDR1 and CDR2 are SGHAT and FQNNGV. The CDR3 runs to 12 residues. Germline trimming cut 3 bases from V and 15 bases from J; bases unmatched to any gene: 4. In DNA form, the CDR3 reads TGTGCCAGCAGCTTTACTAGCGGGAGTGTGTTCTTC. This gives the protein CASSFTSGSVFF. Based on the CDR3 plus reference TRBV11-2 and TRBJ2-1, the full variable domain is EAGVAQSPRYKIIEKRQSVAFWCNPISGHATLYWYQQILGQGPKLLIQFQNNGVVDDSQLPKDRFSAERLKGVDSTLKIQPAKLEDSAVYLCASSFTSGSVFFGPGTRLTVL.